This is a list of T cell receptor beta chains from one sample in a study of post-analysis software for immune sequencing data. Via MiXCR, TCRdb re-called the PCR reads, giving one row per CDR3 protein. Altogether around 160,000 distinct CDR3 sequences are present, under 40% being singletons, with the ten largest covering under 30%. This material consisted of blood, taken after autologous hematopoietic stem cell transplantation. Receptors originate from a girl between 10 and 17 years old with multiple sclerosis. Each CDR3 is given with its conserved first and last residue. Fields, in order: J gene, D gene, V gene, clone size, CDR3 protein, CDR3 DNA. D genes are given only for firm matches. Some rows have no size entry. The others give once, few or many, or a class for an expanded clone.

TRBJ2-7	TRBD1	TRBV28	-	CASSTRDRSPYEQYF	TGTGCCAGCAGTACCCGGGACAGGTCTCCCTACGAGCAGTACTTC
TRBJ2-1	-	TRBV4-1	-	CASSQEAIGEQFF	TGCGCCAGCAGCCAAGAAGCAATCGGTGAGCAGTTCTTC
TRBJ2-7	-	TRBV27	-	CASSDQGQTYEQYF	TGTGCCAGCAGTGACCAAGGACAGACTTACGAGCAGTACTTC
TRBJ2-5	-	TRBV20-1	-	CSAGGPPGKETQYF	TGCAGTGCTGGCGGACCTCCCGGAAAAGAGACCCAGTACTTC
TRBJ2-5	TRBD2	TRBV6-5	few	CASSSPRLAGGPPEEETQYF	TGTGCCAGCAGTTCCCCACGACTAGCGGGAGGTCCCCCCGAAGAGGAGACCCAGTACTTC
TRBJ2-3	TRBD2	TRBV5-5	few	CASSLAGGGTDTQYF	TGTGCCAGCAGCTTGGCGGGAGGGGGCACAGATACGCAGTATTTT
TRBJ2-7	TRBD2	TRBV10-3	-	CATRTSGRGSSYNEQYF	TGTGCCACGCGGACTAGCGGGAGGGGGAGCTCCTACAATGAGCAGTACTTC
TRBJ1-6	TRBD1	TRBV28	-	CASKPGTGGQDSPLHF	TGTGCCAGCAAACCCGGGACAGGGGGACAAGATTCACCCCTCCACTTT
TRBJ2-1	-	TRBV7-3	-	CASSSMGSRRDEQFF	TGTGCCAGCAGCTCGATGGGGAGTCGCCGAGATGAGCAGTTCTTC
TRBJ2-5	TRBD1	TRBV20-1	many	CSATRDSMTKETQYF	TGCAGTGCTACCCGGGACAGCATGACGAAAGAGACCCAGTACTTC